The next 26 T cell receptor beta chains were all read from a single sample in a study of blood T cell repertoires in COVID-19. The assay was immunoSEQ multiplex PCR, and TCRdb's table has in-frame clones only and misses some. The top ten clones hold about an eighth of a sample with hundreds of thousands of clones, 85% of them seen once. What was sequenced was peripheral blood. The receptors derive from a human donor in a cohort sampled during active COVID-19.

The rearrangement links TRBV27 to TRBJ2-5, with D possibly being TRBD2 (5 bases). V was clipped by 5 bases and J by 5 bases, with 12 bases between them. The CDR3 length is 13 residues. Germline V gives CDR1 MNHEY, CDR2 SMNVEV (reference sequence). This CDR3 reads CASSRTHGETQYF. The DNA for the CDR3 is TGTGCCAGCAGTCGGACTCACGGCGAGACCCAGTACTTC.

The chain uses TRBV6-5 and TRBJ1-1; TRBD1 matches 10 bases. Germline V gene lookup returns CDR1 MNHEY and CDR2 SVGAGI. V shed 8 bases and J 3 bases; nucleotides not matched to a gene: 6. The CDR3 loop spans 14 amino acids. CDR3 sequence reads: CASVGQGGHTEAFF. CDR3 coding DNA: TGTGCCAGCGTAGGACAGGGGGGGCACACTGAAGCTTTCTTT.

J is TRBJ1-6 and V is TRBV5-4, with TRBD1 matching 8 bases. Trimming removed 0 bases from V and 7 bases from J; junction bases left unmatched: 0. CDR1 and CDR2 from the germline V gene are SGHNT and YYREEE (reference sequence). This CDR3 comprises 14 residues. Here the CDR3 DNA reads TGTGCCAGCAGCTTGGACAGGGGGAATTCACCCCTCCACTTT. Its protein is CASSLDRGNSPLHF. Looking up the rest from reference TRBV5-4 and TRBJ1-6 gives the full variable domain: ETGVTQSPTHLIKTRGQQVTLRCSSQSGHNTVSWYQQALGQGPQFIFQYYREEENGRGNFPPRFSGLQFPNYSSELNVNALELDDSALYLCASSLDRGNSPLHFGNGTRLTVT.

This chain connects TRBV3-1 (or the pseudogene TRBV3-2) to TRBJ2-1; TRBD2 matches 8 bases. This CDR3 spans 15 amino acids. The germline V gene has CDR1 LGHDT and CDR2 YNNKEL (reference sequence). V trimming: 0 bases; J trimming: 8 bases; junction bases outside the gene matches: 6. The CDR3 loop reads CASSQEQAGEHEQFF. CDR3 coding DNA: TGTGCCAGCAGCCAAGAGCAAGCGGGAGAGCATGAGCAGTTCTTC.

CDR3 DNA: TGTGCCAGCAGAAAGCAACTAGCGGGAGGGCTTTACGAGCAGTACTTC. Amino acid sequence: CASRKQLAGGLYEQYF. The chain links TRBV7-2 to TRBJ2-7; the match to TRBD2 covers 13 bases. Germline V gene lookup returns CDR1 SGHTA and CDR2 FQGNSA. V trimming: 6 bases; J trimming: 4 bases; junction bases outside the gene matches: 9. This CDR3 has 16 amino acids.

The chain couples TRBV6-6 to TRBJ2-2, with a weak D call TRBD1 (5 bases). The CDR3 is 14 residues long. The germline gives CDR1 MNHNY, CDR2 SVGAGI (reference sequence). V lost 6 bases to trimming and J lost 2 bases, with 10 bases between them. The CDR3 nucleotides are TGTGCCAGCAGAGACAGATCCAACACCGGGGAGCTGTTTTTT. Residues: CASRDRSNTGELFF.

The rearrangement joins TRBV27 to TRBJ2-1; 10 nucleotides agree with TRBD1. CDR1 MNHEY and CDR2 SMNVEV come from the germline V gene (reference sequence). The CDR3 contains 13 residues. Losses at the gene ends were 10 bases for V and 6 bases for J; bases not matched to a gene: 6. The CDR3 DNA sequence: TGTGCCACGAGGGACAGGGGAAGCAATGAGCAGTTCTTC. Protein product: CATRDRGSNEQFF.

The rearrangement joins TRBV5-1 to TRBJ2-5, with TRBD2 matching over 7 bases. Trimming cost V 4 bases and J 4 bases; bases outside gene matches: 10. CDR1 SGHRS and CDR2 YFSETQ come from the germline V gene. The CDR3 contains 15 residues. DNA of the CDR3: TGCGCCAGCAGCCCGGTGACTAGCCCCTTAGAGACCCAGTACTTC. Amino acid sequence: CASSPVTSPLETQYF.

Many counts were recorded for this clone. Distinct nucleotide sequences in the sample also encode this CDR3. V gene TRBV18 combines with J gene TRBJ2-7; 10 nucleotides match TRBD1. Germline V lookup: CDR1 KGHSH, CDR2 LQKENI. This CDR3 has 14 residues. V trimming: 3 bases; J trimming: 2 bases; junction bases outside the gene matches: 1. CDR3 residues: CASSPGQGTYEQYF. The CDR3 bases are TGTGCCAGCTCACCGGGACAGGGGACCTACGAGCAGTACTTC. Full variable domain (rest looked up from reference TRBV18 and TRBJ2-7): NAGVMQNPRHLVRRRGQEARLRCSPMKGHSHVYWYRQLPEEGLKFMVYLQKENIIDESGMPKERFSAEFPKEGPSILRIQQVVRGDSAAYFCASSPGQGTYEQYFGPGTRLTVT.

In nucleotides, the CDR3 is TGCGCCAGCAGCCAAGATAGGGGGCCGGGGGGCTACACCTTC. Its protein is CASSQDRGPGGYTF. The chain carries TRBV4-3 and TRBJ1-2, with 7 bases fitting TRBD1. The germline CDR1 and CDR2 sequences are LGHNA and YSLEER. The V gene end was trimmed by 0 bases and the J gene end by 8 bases; junction bases not matched to a gene: 6. The CDR3 totals 14 residues.

The genes are TRBV13 and TRBJ1-3, with 11 bases lining up with TRBD1. This CDR3 has 15 residues. V lost 3 bases to trimming and J lost 2 bases; unmatched junction nucleotides: 0. Germline CDR1 PRHDT, CDR2 FYEKMQ (reference sequence). The CDR3 loop reads CASSLDRGPGNTIYF. In nucleotides, the CDR3 is TGTGCCAGCAGCTTGGACAGGGGGCCTGGAAACACCATATATTTT.

This clone was seen once. The gene calls are TRBV6-6 and TRBJ2-1, with 13 bases fitting TRBD2. The V gene end was trimmed by 2 bases and the J gene end by 6 bases; junction bases not matched to a gene: 4. Per the germline V gene, CDR1 is MNHNY and CDR2 is SVGAGI (reference sequence). This CDR3 contains 16 residues. CDR3 sequence: CASSYPGLAGINEQFF. CDR3 nucleotides: TGTGCCAGCAGTTACCCGGGACTAGCGGGAATCAATGAGCAGTTCTTC.

The rearrangement uses TRBV28 and TRBJ2-5; 12 bases align to TRBD2. Germline assignment: CDR1 MDHEN and CDR2 SYDVKM. V was clipped by 6 bases and J by 5 bases; unmatched bases: 10. This CDR3 is 16 amino acids long. As DNA, the CDR3 is TGTGCCAGCAGACCTAGCGGGAGGGGCCTTGGGGAGACCCAGTACTTC. Protein sequence: CASRPSGRGLGETQYF.

J is TRBJ2-2 and V is TRBV19; possibly TRBD1 for D (6 bases). V was trimmed by 5 bases and J by 4 bases, leaving 11 bases between them. The CDR3 extends over 14 amino acids. The germline V gene encodes CDR1 LNHDA and CDR2 SQIVND (reference sequence). CDR3 nucleotides: TGTGCCAGTAGTCCCGGACAGCGCACCGGGGAGCTGTTTTTT. This sequence encodes CASSPGQRTGELFF.

V gene TRBV28 combines with J gene TRBJ1-5; 7 nucleotides align to TRBD1. The CDR3 extends over 13 amino acids. Trimming took 6 bases from V and 6 from J; bases not matched to a gene: 5. Looked up from germline, CDR1 is MDHEN and CDR2 is SYDVKM. This chain's CDR3 is CASSRDRVQPQHF. In DNA, the CDR3 is TGTGCCAGCAGCCGCGACAGGGTTCAGCCCCAGCATTTT.

The chain uses TRBV5-1 and TRBJ2-3, with 11 positions matching TRBD1. The CDR3 has 15 residues. Germline V CDR1 and CDR2: SGHRS, YFSETQ. V gave up 5 bases and J gave up 2 bases; unmatched junction bases: 4. In DNA, the CDR3 is TGCGCCAGCAGTGGACAGGGGGCAAACACAGATACGCAGTATTTT. Translated, it gives CASSGQGANTDTQYF.

The J gene is TRBJ1-3, the V gene TRBV18; no reliable D call. The CDR3 consists of 16 residues. Trimming took 2 bases from V and 0 from J, leaving 11 bases between them. The germline V gene encodes CDR1 KGHSH and CDR2 LQKENI. The CDR3 spells CASSPSSLSSGNTIYF. In DNA form, the CDR3 reads TGTGCCAGCTCACCATCCTCCCTGAGCTCTGGAAACACCATATATTTT.

The CDR3 DNA reads TGTGCCAGCAGTCCAGCGGGACAGGGTCGAAGTGAGCAGTTCTTC. This encodes CASSPAGQGRSEQFF. V gene TRBV28 combines with J gene TRBJ2-1; 9 bases are shared with TRBD1. The germline V gene has CDR1 MDHEN and CDR2 SYDVKM. This CDR3 is built from 15 residues. V shed 5 bases and J 9 bases; nucleotides not matched to a gene: 11.

The chain links TRBV29-1 to TRBJ2-1, with 12 bases identical to TRBD1. This CDR3 spans 13 amino acids. CDR1 is SQVTM and CDR2 is ANQGSEA in the germline V gene. The V and J ends lost 4 bases and 12 bases, in that order; junction bases with no gene match: 7. For the CDR3, the DNA is TGCAGCGTTGGCTCCGGGACAGGGGGCACGCAGTTCTTC. As protein: CSVGSGTGGTQFF.

This rearrangement joins TRBV6-2 or TRBV6-3 to TRBJ2-7, with 10 bases lining up with TRBD2. The length of the CDR3 is 16 residues. Germline-derived CDR1 and CDR2 are MNHEY and SVGEGT. V was pared by 6 bases and J by 7 bases, with 15 bases of the junction left unmatched. The CDR3 DNA reads TGTGCCAGCAGCCCGATCAGCGGGAGGGCTCTTTTAGAGCAGTACTTC. It yields the protein CASSPISGRALLEQYF.

The chain employs TRBV19 and TRBJ1-1, with D perhaps matching TRBD1 (5 bases). V dropped 5 bases and J dropped 3 bases, with 13 bases sitting between them. The CDR3 covers 14 residues. Germline loops: CDR1 LNHDA, CDR2 SQIVND (reference sequence). CDR3 region: CASSPTPGDTEAFF. In DNA, the CDR3 is TGTGCCAGTAGTCCGACCCCGGGGGACACTGAAGCTTTCTTT.

J is TRBJ1-2 and V is TRBV7-9; maybe TRBD1 (5 bases). V gave up 7 bases and J gave up 4 bases, with 16 bases separating them. CDR1 and CDR2 (germline): SEHNR, FQNEAQ (reference sequence). This CDR3 comprises 14 residues. The CDR3 is CASTPAGGGYGYTF. The CDR3, as DNA: TGTGCCAGCACCCCGGCCGGGGGGGGCTATGGCTACACCTTC.

V gene TRBV7-2 combines with J gene TRBJ2-5; TRBD2 aligns across 8 bases. The CDR3 is 16 residues long. Trimming took 1 base from V and 2 from J; bases not matched to a gene: 6. Germline assignment: CDR1 SGHTA and CDR2 FQGNSA. The CDR3 DNA reads as TGTGCCAGCAGCTTAGAACTCCCTAGCGGGCAAGAGACCCAGTACTTC. Protein sequence: CASSLELPSGQETQYF. The variable domain in full, with the rest retrieved from reference TRBV7-2 and TRBJ2-5, is GAGVSQSPSNKVTEKGKDVELRCDPISGHTALYWYRQSLGQGLEFLIYFQGNSAPDKSGLPSDRFSAERTGGSVSTLTIQRTQQEDSAVYLCASSLELPSGQETQYFGPGTRLLVL.

The chain is built from TRBV7-8 and TRBJ1-2, with TRBD1 as a possible D gene (5 bases). CDR1 is SGHVS, CDR2 FQNEAQ, per germline. Trimming left V 1 base short and J 3 bases short, with 12 bases between. CDR3 length equals 15 residues. For the CDR3, the DNA is TGTGCCAGCAGCTTAGGGGCAGGGCGCTACTATGGCTACACCTTC. Encoded protein: CASSLGAGRYYGYTF. Full variable domain (missing parts from reference TRBV7-8 and TRBJ1-2): GAGVSQSPRYKVAKRGQDVALRCDPISGHVSLFWYQQALGQGPEFLTYFQNEAQLDKSGLPSDRFFAERPEGSVSTLKIQRTQQEDSAVYLCASSLGAGRYYGYTFGSGTRLTVV.

This clone showed up just once. The chain links TRBV5-1 to TRBJ2-3; D is possibly TRBD2 (5 bases). Germline CDR1 is SGHRS and CDR2 is YFSETQ. The CDR3 sequence is 14 residues long. V was pared by 3 bases and J by 9 bases, with 17 bases between. The CDR3: CASSSREGIGTQYF. For the CDR3, the DNA is TGCGCCAGCAGCTCGAGGGAAGGAATCGGAACGCAGTATTTT.

In this sample, this clone turned up a few times. This chain uses TRBV18 with TRBJ1-1, with 7 bases that match TRBD1. CDR1 and CDR2 from the germline V gene are KGHSH and LQKENI. This CDR3 spans 12 amino acids. J lost 7 bases, V lost 5 bases, and 4 bases had no gene match. Here the CDR3 DNA reads TGTGCCAGCTCAAGCCGACAGGGTGAAGCTTTCTTT. Its protein product is CASSSRQGEAFF.